This is a list of T cell receptor beta chains from one sample in a study of quantifying T cell responses using KT2 cells. TCRdb reprocessed the UMI-ligation and nested PCR reads with MiXCR, giving one entry per CDR3 protein. Of 52,000 or so distinct CDR3 sequences listed, 9% to 15% are singletons. The source material was PBMCs spiked with cells of the T cell clone KT2. These receptors originate from a human donor. Both conserved end residues are part of each CDR3. D genes are given only for firm matches. Clone size is shown for a subset of rows, as once, few, many or a class of expanded clone.

TRBV12-3/TRBV12-4	-	TRBJ1-6	few	TGTGCCAGCAGGCTAGACAGAAAATCACCCCTCCACTTT	CASRLDRKSPLHF
TRBV7-6	TRBD2	TRBJ2-3	few	TGTGCCAGCAGCTTAGCGAGCTGGGGACTAGCGGCTAGCACAGATACGCAGTATTTT	CASSLASWGLAASTDTQYF
TRBV6-2/TRBV6-3	TRBD2	TRBJ2-3	few	TGTGCCAGCAGTTCCCTGGGACTAGCGGCTAATAGGGGTACGCAGTATTTT	CASSSLGLAANRGTQYF
TRBV6-5	-	TRBJ1-2	-	TGTGCCAGCAGTTACCAGCGCAGCGCTAACTATGGCTACAACTTC	CASSYQRSANYGYNF
TRBV2	-	TRBJ2-1	few	TGTGCCAGCACTCGGGGGATGGGGTACGTCAATGAGCAGTTCTTC	CASTRGMGYVNEQFF
TRBV2	-	TRBJ2-2	-	TGTGCCAGCAGTGAAGCGCTTCAGGGTTTCACCGGGGAGCTGTTTTTT	CASSEALQGFTGELFF
TRBV18	-	TRBJ1-3	-	TGTGCCAGCTCATCCCAGGGTTCTGGAAACACCATATATTTT	CASSSQGSGNTIYF
TRBV20-1	-	TRBJ2-1	-	TGCAGTGCTAGCTCAGGGGGGGTCTACAATGAGCAGTTCTTC	CSASSGGVYNEQFF
TRBV3-1	-	TRBJ2-1	-	TGTGCCAGCAGCCAAGGGTCAGGATACAATGAGCAGTTCTTC	CASSQGSGYNEQFF
TRBV6-5	-	TRBJ2-1	-	TGTGCCGTTAGAGTTTCGGGCAATGAGCAGTTCTTC	CAVRVSGNEQFF
TRBV2	-	TRBJ2-7	-	TGTGCCAGCAGTGAAATGTACGAGCAGTACTTC	CASSEMYEQYF
TRBV12-3/TRBV12-4	-	TRBJ2-3	many	TGTGCCAGCAGTTTGACACAGGGCAGACTAACAGATACGCAGTATTTT	CASSLTQGRLTDTQYF
TRBV6-6	TRBD2	TRBJ2-1	-	TGTGCCAGCAGACGGGGGGGGCGAGGTAATGAGCAGTTCTTC	CASRRGGRGNEQFF
TRBV5-1	-	TRBJ2-2	many	TGCGCCAGCAGCTTCGAGGTCAACGGGGAGCTGTTTTTT	CASSFEVNGELFF
TRBV7-2	-	TRBJ2-2	-	TGTGCCAGCAGCTCCCTGAACACCGGGGAGCTGTTTTTT	CASSSLNTGELFF
TRBV7-2	-	TRBJ2-7	few	TGTGCCAGCAGCCCTAACCCGACACTTACCTACGAGCAGTACTTC	CASSPNPTLTYEQYF
TRBV25-1	-	TRBJ2-1	few	TGTGCCAGCAGTAAAACAACAAACAATGAGCAGTTCTTC	CASSKTTNNEQFF
TRBV6-2/TRBV6-3	TRBD2	TRBJ2-3	-	TGTGCCAGCAGTCGGAGACTAGCGAGCACAGATACGCAGTATTTT	CASSRRLASTDTQYF
TRBV19	-	TRBJ2-5	many	TGTGCCAGTAGTACATACGAGACCCAGTACTTC	CASSTYETQYF
TRBV3-1	-	TRBJ1-2	few	TGTGCCAGCAGCCAAGGGACATATTCTTATGGCTACACCTTC	CASSQGTYSYGYTF
TRBV7-3	-	TRBJ2-3	many	TGTGCCAGCAGCCCTGTGGCGCCGAGCGGCACAGATACGCAGTATTTT	CASSPVAPSGTDTQYF
TRBV29-1	-	TRBJ1-4	few	TGCAGCGTTGAAGCAGGGGAATCAACTAATGAAAAACTGTTTTTT	CSVEAGESTNEKLFF
TRBV1	-	TRBJ2-2	-	TGCACCAGCAGCCAAGAAAGCCTTCCCGGGAGGGCCCGAGGGGAGCTGTTTTTT	CTSSQESLPGRARGELFF
TRBV2	-	TRBJ1-5	few	TGTGCCAGCAGTGAAGCTTTTGGGATGGGGCCCCAGCATTTT	CASSEAFGMGPQHF
TRBV10-3	TRBD1	TRBJ1-1	few	TGTGCCATCAGCCGACAGGGCATCGACAGCACTGAAGCTTTCTTT	CAISRQGIDSTEAFF
TRBV20-1	TRBD2	TRBJ2-3	medium-sized	TGCAGTGCTAGAGACCCAACTAGCGGGGATGTAGATACGCAGTATTTT	CSARDPTSGDVDTQYF
TRBV14	-	TRBJ1-2	-	TGTGCCAGCAGCCCTGGATGGGTGCTCGGAGGCTACAACTTC	CASSPGWVLGGYNF
TRBV19	TRBD2	TRBJ2-1	-	TGTGCCAGTAGTATGCTTCGTCGGCTAGCGGGGCCCTACAATGAGCAGTTCTTC	CASSMLRRLAGPYNEQFF
TRBV15	TRBD2	TRBJ2-3	many	TGTGCCACCAGCAGAGATACTAGCGGGATTTATCCAGATACGCAGTATTTT	CATSRDTSGIYPDTQYF
TRBV29-1	-	TRBJ2-3	medium-sized	TGCAGCGCGTCCGTCGGGAGAGGGCCAGATACGCAGTATTTT	CSASVGRGPDTQYF
TRBV7-3	-	TRBJ1-2	few	TGTGCCAGCAGCTTAGGGCCGGCGAGTGGCTACACCTTC	CASSLGPASGYTF
TRBV6-2/TRBV6-3	-	TRBJ2-1	-	TGTGCCAGCAGTTACAGGGCAAACAATGAGCAGTTCTTC	CASSYRANNEQFF
TRBV12-3/TRBV12-4	-	TRBJ1-6	many	TGTGCCAGCAGTTTTAATAATTCACCCCTCCACTTT	CASSFNNSPLHF
TRBV3-1	-	TRBJ2-1	few	TGTGCCAGCAGCCAAGGGCTCAGGGAGCAGTTCTTC	CASSQGLREQFF
TRBV21-1	-	TRBJ2-5	few	TGTGCCAGCAGCAGGGGGCATGAGACCCAGTACTTC	CASSRGHETQYF
TRBV5-6	-	TRBJ2-2	-	TGTGCCAGCAGCTTGGGACTAACGAACACCGGGGAGCTGTTTTTT	CASSLGLTNTGELFF
TRBV7-9	TRBD1	TRBJ2-7	-	TGTGCCAGCAGCGGGGGGCAGAGACAGGGGGTTATCTACGAGCAGTACTTC	CASSGGQRQGVIYEQYF
TRBV20-1	-	TRBJ1-1	many	TGCAGTGCTAGAGGGACGGTTTTTGAAGCTTTCTTT	CSARGTVFEAFF
TRBV13	TRBD2	TRBJ2-3	-	TGTGCCAGCAGCTCAGGACTAGCGGGAGTGTTGGCGACAGATACGCAGTATTTT	CASSSGLAGVLATDTQYF
TRBV5-1	TRBD1	TRBJ2-7	-	TGCGCCAGCAGCGGGACAGGGGGAACCTACGAGCAGTACTTC	CASSGTGGTYEQYF
TRBV4-3	-	TRBJ2-7	many	TGCGCCAGCAGCCAAGATAGGAAGAGGGACTACGAGCAGTACTTC	CASSQDRKRDYEQYF
TRBV3-1	-	TRBJ2-4	few	TGTGCCAGCAGCCAAGGGATGAGTATATCGGGGTATAACATTCAGTACTTC	CASSQGMSISGYNIQYF
TRBV5-6	TRBD1	TRBJ1-2	-	TGTGCCAGCAGCGCCACACAGGGGTCCTCCGGCTACACCTTC	CASSATQGSSGYTF
TRBV20-1	TRBD2	TRBJ2-3	medium-sized	TGCAGTGCTGAGACTAGCGGGACAGATACGCAGTATTTT	CSAETSGTDTQYF
TRBV20-1	-	TRBJ2-7	few	TGCAGTGCTAGAGGCAGAACCTACGAGCAGTACTTC	CSARGRTYEQYF
TRBV20-1	TRBD1	TRBJ2-7	few	TGCAGTGCTGTCTCCGGGACAGGGTCCGACTACGAGCAGTACTTC	CSAVSGTGSDYEQYF
TRBV18	-	TRBJ1-2	-	TGTGCCAGCTCGCAGGACAATCCCGGCTATGGCTACACCTTC	CASSQDNPGYGYTF
TRBV29-1	TRBD1	TRBJ2-7	many	TGCAGCGTTCTCCGGGACAGCCCCTACGAGCAGTACTTC	CSVLRDSPYEQYF